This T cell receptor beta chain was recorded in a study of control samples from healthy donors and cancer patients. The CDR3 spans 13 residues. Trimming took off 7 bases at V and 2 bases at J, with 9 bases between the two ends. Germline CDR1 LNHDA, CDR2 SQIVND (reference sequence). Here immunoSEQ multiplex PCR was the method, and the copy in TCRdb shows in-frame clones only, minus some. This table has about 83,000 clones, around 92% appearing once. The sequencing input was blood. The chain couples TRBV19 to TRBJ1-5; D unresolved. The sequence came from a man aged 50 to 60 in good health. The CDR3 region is CASTGRGNQPQHF. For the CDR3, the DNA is TGTGCCAGTACTGGTCGTGGCAATCAGCCCCAGCATTTT. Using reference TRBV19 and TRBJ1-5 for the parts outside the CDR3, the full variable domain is DGGITQSPKYLFRKEGQNVTLSCEQNLNHDAMYWYRQDPGQGLRLIYYSQIVNDFQKGDIAEGYSVSREKKESFPLTVTSAQKNPTAFYLCASTGRGNQPQHFGDGTRLSIL.